Listed below are T cell receptor beta chains from one sample, sequenced in a study of technical replicates of blood from several donors. Assay used: immunoSEQ multiplex PCR; TCRdb lists only in-frame clones, some missing. The table lists roughly 83,000 clones, just over 90% of them singletons, with about 0.26% in the top ten. Sequenced sample: T cells isolated from PBMCs. These receptors were obtained from a human donor in good health. Both conserved end residues are part of each CDR3. Fields, in order: D gene, V gene, clone size, J gene, CDR3 DNA, CDR3 protein. A D gene is named only where the DNA matches it firmly. Size tells how often a clone was seen (once, few, many) or the class of an expanded clone, and some rows leave it out.

>NA|TRBV19|NA|TRBJ2-7
TGTGCCAGTGGAGGAGTTTTGGGGAAACCCTACGAGCAGTACTTC
CASGGVLGKPYEQYF
>NA|TRBV7-2|once|TRBJ2-2
TGTGCCAGCGGGCCTCTATCCAGCAGTACCGGGGAGCTGTTTTTT
CASGPLSSSTGELFF
>NA|TRBV28|NA|TRBJ1-1
TGTGCCAGCAGCGCTATAACGGCGGTCACTGAAGCTTTCTTT
CASSAITAVTEAFF
>TRBD1|TRBV6-6|once|TRBJ1-2
TGTGCCAGCAGTTACTCTAACCTGGGACAGGGGGGAGGCTACACCTTC
CASSYSNLGQGGGYTF
>NA|TRBV5-4|once|TRBJ2-2
TGTGCCAGCAGCGCCGGGGGATCCGGGGAGCTGTTTTTT
CASSAGGSGELFF
>TRBD2|TRBV27|NA|TRBJ2-2
TGTGCCAGCAGTCCCTATCCACCCTTCCGGACTAGCGGGAGGTTGGAAACCGGGGAGCTGTTTTTT
CASSPYPPFRTSGRLETGELFF
>NA|TRBV6-5|NA|TRBJ1-2
TGTGCCAGCAGTTACTCGGGGGAGGGTGGCTACACCTTC
CASSYSGEGGYTF
>NA|TRBV6-1|NA|TRBJ2-5
TGTGCCAGCAGTGCGGGACATTCAGGGAAGACCCAGTACTTC
CASSAGHSGKTQYF
>NA|TRBV7-8|once|TRBJ2-7
TGTGCCAGCAGCTTTTCGAGAAGCTCCTACGAGCAGTACTTC
CASSFSRSSYEQYF
>NA|TRBV7-9|NA|TRBJ1-2
TGTGCCAGCAGCTTAGAGCAGGGCAGTGGCTACACCTTC
CASSLEQGSGYTF
>NA|TRBV11-1|NA|TRBJ1-1
TGTGCCAGCAGCTTAGAAGGGGGCACTGAAGCTTTCTTT
CASSLEGGTEAFF
>NA|TRBV11-3|few|TRBJ2-7
TGTGCCAGCAGCCCCGGAGGGGCCGAGCAGTACTTC
CASSPGGAEQYF
>TRBD1|TRBV10-2|NA|TRBJ2-6
TGCGCCAGCATCCCCGGGACAGTTCTCTCTGGGGCCAACGTCCTGACTTTC
CASIPGTVLSGANVLTF
>TRBD1|TRBV5-4|NA|TRBJ2-5
TGTGCCAGCAGCCTAGGGGGCAGGGAAGAGACCCAGTACTTC
CASSLGGREETQYF
>NA|TRBV28|NA|TRBJ2-7
TGTGCCAACCGCGCGGGACTTGGGGGCGAGCAGTACTTC
CANRAGLGGEQYF
>NA|TRBV10-3|NA|TRBJ2-7
TGTGCCATCACAGGACTCCCCGGGAACTACGAGCAGTACTTC
CAITGLPGNYEQYF
>TRBD1|TRBV28|NA|TRBJ1-2
TGTGCCAACAGCGACAGGGGGGTCTACACCTTC
CANSDRGVYTF
>NA|TRBV12-5|NA|TRBJ2-3
TGTGCTAGTGGTTTGGGGCTAGGCGCAGATACGCAGTATTTT
CASGLGLGADTQYF
>TRBD1|TRBV27|NA|TRBJ2-3
TGTGCCATCCGCCGGGACAGGGTGACAGATACGCAGTATTTT
CAIRRDRVTDTQYF
>NA|TRBV7-2|few|TRBJ1-2
TGTGCCAGCAGCTTAGGGGCAGGGACTCTCTATGGCTACACCTTC
CASSLGAGTLYGYTF
>NA|TRBV20-1|few|TRBJ1-1
TGCAGTGCTATTAGCCCTGAAGCTTTCTTT
CSAISPEAFF
>TRBD1|TRBV4-1|NA|TRBJ2-5
TGCGCCAGCAGCCCCGGACAGGGCAGGGAGACCCAGTACTTC
CASSPGQGRETQYF
>TRBD2|TRBV10-2|NA|TRBJ2-1
TGCGCCAGCAGTGAATGGGGGGGCAATGAGCAGTTCTTC
CASSEWGGNEQFF
>TRBD1|TRBV6-6|few|TRBJ2-5
TGTGCCACCGGGACAGGGGGCATATCGGGCCAAGAGACCCAGTACTTC
CATGTGGISGQETQYF
>TRBD1|TRBV7-2|NA|TRBJ2-7
TGTGCCAGCAGCTCGGCAACAGGGGGCCCACGCAGCCTATACGAGCAGTACTTC
CASSSATGGPRSLYEQYF
>TRBD1|TRBV5-8|NA|TRBJ2-5
TGTGCCAGCAGCTTGTGGCAAACAGGGGCCCCATTCCAAGAGACCCAGTACTTC
CASSLWQTGAPFQETQYF
>NA|TRBV28|NA|TRBJ2-2
TGTGCCAGCTCCGGTGGGCCAGACACCGGGGAGCTGTTTTTT
CASSGGPDTGELFF
>NA|TRBV7-8|once|TRBJ1-2
TGTGCCAGCCAGGCAGGGATTAACTATGGCTACACCTTC
CASQAGINYGYTF
>TRBD1|TRBV5-4|NA|TRBJ2-5
TGTGCCAGCAGTTCGATTCCGGGACAGCAGGGCGAGACCCAGTACTTC
CASSSIPGQQGETQYF
>TRBD2|TRBV6-1|NA|TRBJ2-6
TGTGCCAGCAGTGTGTTACCAGCGGGAGCTGGGGCCAACGTCCTGACTTTC
CASSVLPAGAGANVLTF
>NA|TRBV5-5|NA|TRBJ2-5
TGTGCCAGCACCAATTTTCTGGGGCTAGAGACCCAGTACTTC
CASTNFLGLETQYF
>NA|TRBV4-1|NA|TRBJ2-7
TGCGCCAGCAGCGAAGAGGCCGTCGACTCCTACGAGCAGTACTTC
CASSEEAVDSYEQYF
>NA|TRBV18|NA|TRBJ2-3
TGTGCCAGCTCACCAAGCTTTGACACAGATACGCAGTATTTT
CASSPSFDTDTQYF
>NA|TRBV28|NA|TRBJ1-3
TGTGCCAGCAGTTTTTTGCAGGTCCGCGGGCCTGGAAACACCATATATTTT
CASSFLQVRGPGNTIYF
>TRBD2|TRBV5-4|NA|TRBJ2-1
TGTGCCAGCAGCTCCCTTCGGCCTAGCGGGAGGGCCAATGAGCAGTTCTTC
CASSSLRPSGRANEQFF
>TRBD1|TRBV25-1|NA|TRBJ1-4
TGTGCCAGCAGTGACAGGGGGCTTGAAAAACTGTTTTTT
CASSDRGLEKLFF
>NA|TRBV11-2|NA|TRBJ2-1
TGTGCCAGCAGCTTAGGGCTAGCGAGTTACAATGAGCAGTTCTTC
CASSLGLASYNEQFF
>TRBD1|TRBV19|NA|TRBJ1-2
TGTGCCAGTAGCGTACAGGGGGCCTATGGCTACACCTTC
CASSVQGAYGYTF